This T cell receptor (beta chain) originates from a study of blood T cell repertoires in COVID-19. Study-wide background: Samples representing acute and convalescent COVID-19 were sourced from the United States, Italy and Spain. The analysed material was cDNA or gDNA that came from T cells, B-cell-depleted T cells, or PBMCs.

In the authors' methods: Researchers report that nucleated cell counts were estimated from reference gene primer amplification. The table came from immunoSEQ multiplex PCR; TCRdb's copy has only in-frame clones and leaves some out. V, J and clone size derive from that table, while D and trimming were established from the DNA sequence. The sample contains 250,000 to 300,000 clones, about 85% of which appear only once. The CDR3 has 14 amino acids. Germline V lookup: CDR1 MGHDK, CDR2 SYGVNS. The V end was cut by 1 base, the J end by 6 bases, with 12 bases between. This clonotype was sampled from a man between 18 and 29 years old with active or convalescent COVID-19. Sequences were obtained from peripheral blood. V and J are TRBV25-1 and TRBJ1-2; unclear D gene. The CDR3 DNA sequence: TGTGCCAGCAGTGAATGGACGGGAAAGGATGGCTACACCTTC. Protein sequence: CASSEWTGKDGYTF.